This TCR beta chain was profiled in a study of low-dose radiotherapy and immunotherapy resistance in tumors. The sample holds many counts of this clonotype. TRAV- and TRBV-specific primers primed first-strand cDNA, covering alpha and beta chains. TCR amplification used 20 PCR cycles, a constant-region primer and a V-primer adapter. Amplification of the isolated mRNA used in vitro transcription. MiXCR, run by TCRdb on the reads, gives a single entry per CDR3 protein. Of about 84,000 distinct CDR3 sequences in the sample, 17% were seen once. In germline, CDR1 is KGHSH, CDR2 LQKENI. V lost 3 bases and J lost 8, with 11 bases in between. The CDR3 runs to 13 residues. Documented time point: after trial treatment. Specified treatment: LDRT plus nivolumab, ipilimumab, low-dose cyclophosphamide and aspirin (RACIN trial).

This sequence was found in a male donor with prostate cancer. The material was PBMCs, obtained after low-dose radiotherapy plus immunotherapy. This chain uses TRBV18 with TRBJ2-1, with TRBD1 as a possible D gene (6 bases). CDR3 nucleotides: TGTGCCAGCTCACCGAGGGGGTTCGATGAGCAGTTCTTC. Its translation: CASSPRGFDEQFF.